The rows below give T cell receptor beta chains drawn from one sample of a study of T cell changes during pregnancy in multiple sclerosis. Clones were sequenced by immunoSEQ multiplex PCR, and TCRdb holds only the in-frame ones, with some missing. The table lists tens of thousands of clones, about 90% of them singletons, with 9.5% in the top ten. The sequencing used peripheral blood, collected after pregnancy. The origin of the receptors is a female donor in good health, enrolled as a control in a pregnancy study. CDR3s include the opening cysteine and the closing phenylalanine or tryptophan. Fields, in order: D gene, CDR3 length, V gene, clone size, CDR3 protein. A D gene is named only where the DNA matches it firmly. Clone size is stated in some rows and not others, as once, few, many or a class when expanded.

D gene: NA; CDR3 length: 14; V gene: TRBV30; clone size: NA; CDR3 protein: CAWSVEVGWTEAFF
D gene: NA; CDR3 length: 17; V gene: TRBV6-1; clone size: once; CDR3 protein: CASSEALVGITQETQYF
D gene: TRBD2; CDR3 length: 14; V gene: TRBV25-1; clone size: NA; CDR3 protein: CASSLAGERETQYF
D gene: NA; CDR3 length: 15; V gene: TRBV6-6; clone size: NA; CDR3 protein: CASSYSAGANTEAFF
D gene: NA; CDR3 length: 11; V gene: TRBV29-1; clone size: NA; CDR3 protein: CSVVSETEAFF
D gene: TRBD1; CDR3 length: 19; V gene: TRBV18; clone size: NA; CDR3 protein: CASSPPGQGAGGSNQPQHF
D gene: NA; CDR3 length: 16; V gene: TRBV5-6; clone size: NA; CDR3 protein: CASSLLEGGGTDTQYF
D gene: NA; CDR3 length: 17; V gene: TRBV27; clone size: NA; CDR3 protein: CASSQDGLRRPNYGYTF
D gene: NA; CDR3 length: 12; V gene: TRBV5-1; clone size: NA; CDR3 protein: CASNGEVKEQYF
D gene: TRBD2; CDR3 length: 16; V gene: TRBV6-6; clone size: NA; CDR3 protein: CASSYYRRPGGDEQFF
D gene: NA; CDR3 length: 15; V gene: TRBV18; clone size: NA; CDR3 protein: CASSGVYAPQETQYF
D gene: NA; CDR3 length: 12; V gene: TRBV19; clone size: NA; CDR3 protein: CASSASGETQYF
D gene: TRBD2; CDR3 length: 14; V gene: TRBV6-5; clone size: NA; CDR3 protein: CASTGLAGGDEQFF
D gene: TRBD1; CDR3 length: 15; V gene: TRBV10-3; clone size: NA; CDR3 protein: CAISEQGQANYGYTF
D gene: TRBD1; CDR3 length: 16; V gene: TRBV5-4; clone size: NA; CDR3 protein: CASSLGGQGNNSPLHF
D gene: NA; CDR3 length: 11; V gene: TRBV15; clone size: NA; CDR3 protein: CATSRDGPQHF
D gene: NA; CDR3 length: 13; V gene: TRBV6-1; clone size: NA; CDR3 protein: CASSVEQSYEQYF
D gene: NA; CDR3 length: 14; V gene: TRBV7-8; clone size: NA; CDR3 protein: CASSFGGSSYEQYF
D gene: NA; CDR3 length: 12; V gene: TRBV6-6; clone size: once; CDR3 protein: CASSPIGAEQFF
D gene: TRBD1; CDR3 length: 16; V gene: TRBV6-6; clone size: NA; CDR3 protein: CASSSGTGAGITEAFF
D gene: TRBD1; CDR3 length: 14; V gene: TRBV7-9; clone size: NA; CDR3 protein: CASSSGGLRETQYF
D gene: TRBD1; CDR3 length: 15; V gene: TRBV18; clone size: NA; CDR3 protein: CASSPLDRGTDTQYF
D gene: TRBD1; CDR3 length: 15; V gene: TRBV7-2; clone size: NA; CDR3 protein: CASSHGDRVTYEQYF
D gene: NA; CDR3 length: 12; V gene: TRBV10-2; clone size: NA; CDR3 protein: CASSEPGYGYTF
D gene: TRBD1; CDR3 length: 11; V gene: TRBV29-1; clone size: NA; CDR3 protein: CGGGTGASLTF
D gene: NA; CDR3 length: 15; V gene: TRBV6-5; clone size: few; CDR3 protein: CASSSGASNAYEQYF
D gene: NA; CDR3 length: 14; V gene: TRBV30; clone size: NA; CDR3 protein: CAWSRGGAADTQYF
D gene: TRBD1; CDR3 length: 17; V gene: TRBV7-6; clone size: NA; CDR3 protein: CASSQWGQGLRTNVLTF
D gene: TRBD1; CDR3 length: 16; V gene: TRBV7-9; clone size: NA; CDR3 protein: CASSSIWTGPGNTIYF
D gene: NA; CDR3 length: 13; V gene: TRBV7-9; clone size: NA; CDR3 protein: CASSLERLTEAFF
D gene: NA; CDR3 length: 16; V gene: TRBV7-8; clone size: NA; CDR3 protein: CASSSSPGRGSYEQYF
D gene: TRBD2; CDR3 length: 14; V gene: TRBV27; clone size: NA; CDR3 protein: CASSPPQVAGEQFF
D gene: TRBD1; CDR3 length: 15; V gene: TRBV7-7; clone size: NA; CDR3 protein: CASSLGGQGYNEQFF
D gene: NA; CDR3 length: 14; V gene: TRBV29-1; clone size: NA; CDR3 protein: CSVGLGAGGQPQHF
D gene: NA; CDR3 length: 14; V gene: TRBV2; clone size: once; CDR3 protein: CASSPQGGGTEAFF
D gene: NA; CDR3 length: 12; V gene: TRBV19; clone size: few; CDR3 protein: CASSIDTGELFF
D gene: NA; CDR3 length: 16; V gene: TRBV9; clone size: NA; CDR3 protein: CASSVDNSLAKNIQYF
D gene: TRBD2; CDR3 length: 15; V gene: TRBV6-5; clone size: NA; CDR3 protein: CASSYETSGVYEQYF
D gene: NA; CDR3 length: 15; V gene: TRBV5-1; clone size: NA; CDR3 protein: CASSFGRSMNTEAFF
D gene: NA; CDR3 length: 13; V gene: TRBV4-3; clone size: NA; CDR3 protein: CASSQGGGIGAFF
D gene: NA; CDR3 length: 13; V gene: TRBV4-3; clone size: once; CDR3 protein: CASSQDRQETQYF
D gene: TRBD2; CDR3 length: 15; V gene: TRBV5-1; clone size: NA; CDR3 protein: CASISVAGGGDTQYF
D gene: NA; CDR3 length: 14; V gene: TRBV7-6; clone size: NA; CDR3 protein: CASSFLTSAGELFF
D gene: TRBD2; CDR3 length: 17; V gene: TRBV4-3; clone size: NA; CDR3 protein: CASSQDRPGGHGDTQYF
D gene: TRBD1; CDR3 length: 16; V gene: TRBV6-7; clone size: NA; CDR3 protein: CASSYGTVSSGNTIYF
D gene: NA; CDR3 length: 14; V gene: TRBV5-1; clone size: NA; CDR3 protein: CASSLDVPGGIQYF
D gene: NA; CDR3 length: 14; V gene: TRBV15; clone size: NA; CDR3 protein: CATSRPTGTYGYTF
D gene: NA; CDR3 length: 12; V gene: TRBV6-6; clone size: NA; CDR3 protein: CASSPSRGEQYF
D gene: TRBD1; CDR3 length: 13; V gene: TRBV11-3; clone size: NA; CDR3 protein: CASRSGGNTEAFF
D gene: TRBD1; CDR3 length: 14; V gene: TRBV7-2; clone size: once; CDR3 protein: CASRPGTGIGEQYF
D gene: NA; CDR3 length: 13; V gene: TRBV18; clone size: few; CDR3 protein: CASSLPGIDEQFF
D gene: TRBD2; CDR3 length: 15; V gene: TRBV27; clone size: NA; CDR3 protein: CASSPSSGSGNEQFF
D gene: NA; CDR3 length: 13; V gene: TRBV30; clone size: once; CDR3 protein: CACHTGIVYEQYF
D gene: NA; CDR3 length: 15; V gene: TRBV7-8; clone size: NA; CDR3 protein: CASSPMRGQFYGYTF